This record covers a single TCR beta chain. The method was immunoSEQ multiplex PCR; TCRdb's version includes in-frame clones alone and lacks a portion of them. The sample consists of 130,000 or so clones, around 94% of them appearing once. This specimen comes from a study of T cell responses to AZD1222 COVID-19 vaccine. Specimen: peripheral blood, collected on day 0 of AZD1222 vaccination. The receptor's source is an adult in good health.

CDR3 bases: TGCGCCAGCAGCTTGGCGTGGGACAGACGATTGGCAGAGACCCAGTACTTC. Amino acid sequence: CASSLAWDRRLAETQYF. V gene TRBV5-1 combines with J gene TRBJ2-5; 7 nucleotides match TRBD1. The V and J ends lost 0 bases and 4 bases, in that order; junction bases with no gene match: 12. CDR1 and CDR2 from the germline V gene are SGHRS and YFSETQ. CDR3 length: 17 amino acids. Complete variable domain (other parts from reference TRBV5-1 and TRBJ2-5): KAGVTQTPRYLIKTRGQQVTLSCSPISGHRSVSWYQQTPGQGLQFLFEYFSETQRNKGNFPGRFSGRQFSNSRSEMNVSTLELGDSALYLCASSLAWDRRLAETQYFGPGTRLLVL.